This passage covers 20 T cell receptor beta chains from one sample sequenced in a study of cytomegalovirus exposure and HLA in healthy donors. PCR used 60 Vbeta primers and 13 Jbeta primers. Sequenced by immunoSEQ multiplex PCR; TCRdb stores in-frame clones only, minus some. The top ten clones hold about 1.5% of a sample with under 150,000 clones, more than 60% of them seen once. The sequenced sample was PBMCs. The origin of the receptors is a young woman in good health and CMV-seronegative.

The chain combines TRBV2 with TRBJ2-1, with 14 bases aligning to TRBD2. The CDR3 loop spans 15 amino acids. Germline-derived CDR1 and CDR2 are SNHLY and FYNNEI. Losses at the gene ends were 6 bases for V and 11 bases for J; bases not matched to a gene: 9. The CDR3 coding sequence is TGTGCCAGCAGGATTGGACTAGCGGGAGGAGGTCAGCAGTTCTTC. This encodes CASRIGLAGGGQQFF. Based on the CDR3 plus reference TRBV2 and TRBJ2-1, the full variable domain is EPEVTQTPSHQVTQMGQEVILRCVPISNHLYFYWYRQILGQKVEFLVSFYNNEISEKSEIFDDQFSVERPDGSNFTLKIRSTKLEDSAMYFCASRIGLAGGGQQFFGPGTRLTVL.

This sequence joins TRBV30 and TRBJ2-5; TRBD2 might be the D (6 bases). The CDR3 extends over 12 amino acids. V lost 5 bases and J 5 bases, leaving 12 bases between the germline ends. The germline V gene has CDR1 GTSNPN and CDR2 SVGIG (reference sequence). Here the CDR3 reads CAWGDSSETQYF. For the CDR3, the DNA is TGTGCCTGGGGGGACTCCTCCGAGACCCAGTACTTC. Based on the CDR3 plus reference TRBV30 and TRBJ2-5, the full variable domain is SQTIHQWPATLVQPVGSPLSLECTVEGTSNPNLYWYRQAAGRGLQLLFYSVGIGQISSEVPQNLSASRPQDRQFILSSKKLLLSDSGFYLCAWGDSSETQYFGPGTRLLVL.

The V gene is TRBV15, the J gene TRBJ2-7; D is undetermined. V lost 1 base and J lost 2, with 12 bases in between. CDR3 length: 15 amino acids. Germline-derived CDR1 and CDR2 are LNHNV and YYDKDF (reference sequence). In DNA, the CDR3 is TGTGCCACCAGCAGAGTGGCCGACACGGCCTACGAGCAGTACTTC. Residues: CATSRVADTAYEQYF.

The chain combines TRBV7-8 with TRBJ1-1, with D hard to call. There are 14 residues in the CDR3. CDR1 is SGHVS, CDR2 FQNEAQ, per germline. Trimming left V 5 bases short and J 1 base short, with 11 bases between. The DNA for the CDR3 is TGTGCCAGCAGCCCCACCGGAGGGAACACTGAAGCTTTCTTT. This gives the protein CASSPTGGNTEAFF. Using reference TRBV7-8 and TRBJ1-1 for the parts outside the CDR3, the full variable domain is GAGVSQSPRYKVAKRGQDVALRCDPISGHVSLFWYQQALGQGPEFLTYFQNEAQLDKSGLPSDRFFAERPEGSVSTLKIQRTQQEDSAVYLCASSPTGGNTEAFFGQGTRLTVV.

This clone came up once. This chain links TRBV30 with TRBJ2-7; a possible D gene is TRBD2 (5 bases). The CDR3 extends over 12 amino acids. CDR1 is GTSNPN, CDR2 SVGIG, per germline (reference sequence). V lost 5 bases to trimming and J lost 7 bases, with 15 bases between them. The CDR3 coding sequence is TGTGCCTGGGCCCGTAACGGCGGGGAGCAGTACTTC. This encodes CAWARNGGEQYF.

The chain uses TRBV5-4 and TRBJ1-1; D remains unclear. The CDR3 is 12 residues long. CDR1 and CDR2 (germline): SGHNT, YYREEE (reference sequence). V was pared by 0 bases and J by 11 bases, with 11 bases between. DNA for the CDR3: TGTGCCAGCAGCTTGGAGGCAGGTTTGGCTTTCTTT. As protein: CASSLEAGLAFF.

The CDR3 region is CASSKGGRENEQFF. The CDR3 nucleotides read TGTGCCAGCTCCAAGGGGGGGCGAGAGAATGAGCAGTTCTTC. V usage is TRBV5-4 and J usage is TRBJ2-1; TRBD2 might be the D (7 bases). This CDR3 contains 14 residues. Germline V gives CDR1 SGHNT, CDR2 YYREEE (reference sequence). V shed 7 bases and J shed 7 bases, with 18 bases lying between them.

V usage is TRBV27 and J usage is TRBJ1-1; 8 bases are a match to TRBD1. J was trimmed by 4 bases and V by 8 bases; bases with no gene match: 9. Per germline, CDR1 MNHEY and CDR2 SMNVEV (reference sequence). This CDR3 comprises 14 residues. CDR3 amino acids: CASGLTGVGTEAFF. As DNA, the CDR3 is TGTGCCAGCGGCCTGACAGGGGTGGGCACTGAAGCTTTCTTT.

This clone was observed once. V gene TRBV27 combines with J gene TRBJ2-7, with TRBD2 matching over 7 bases. The length of the CDR3 is 16 residues. Germline V gene data show CDR1 as MNHEY and CDR2 as SMNVEV (reference sequence). J lost 4 bases, V lost 0 bases, and 9 bases had no gene match. Here the CDR3 DNA reads TGTGCCAGCAGTTTATCCCTGGGAGCGGGAAGGTACGAGCAGTACTTC. Its translation is CASSLSLGAGRYEQYF.

This clone was seen a handful of times. The V call is TRBV30, the J call TRBJ2-7; a weak D match, TRBD2 (5 bases). The germline gives CDR1 GTSNPN, CDR2 SVGIG (reference sequence). Deletions cut 4 bases from V and 0 bases from J, with 10 bases between. CDR3 size: 13 residues. DNA for the CDR3: TGTGCCTGGACTTATCGGGACTCCTACGAGCAGTACTTC. It is translated as CAWTYRDSYEQYF. Together with reference TRBV30 and TRBJ2-7, the CDR3 gives the full variable domain: SQTIHQWPATLVQPVGSPLSLECTVEGTSNPNLYWYRQAAGRGLQLLFYSVGIGQISSEVPQNLSASRPQDRQFILSSKKLLLSDSGFYLCAWTYRDSYEQYFGPGTRLTVT.

V and J are TRBV25-1 and TRBJ2-2, with 8 bases that match TRBD2. CDR1 is MGHDK, CDR2 SYGVNS, per germline. J was trimmed by 0 bases and V by 5 bases; bases with no gene match: 2. The CDR3 has 15 residues. The CDR3 reads CASSPGLANTGELFF. In DNA, the CDR3 is TGTGCCAGCAGTCCGGGACTAGCGAACACCGGGGAGCTGTTTTTT.

This sequence joins TRBV4-1 and TRBJ2-3, with D possibly TRBD2 on 6 matching bases. Germline V gene lookup returns CDR1 MGHRA and CDR2 YSYEKL. The CDR3 consists of 18 residues. V was trimmed by 0 bases and J by 2 bases, leaving 18 bases between them. The CDR3 sequence: CASSQEGGGGQTTDTQYF. The DNA of the CDR3 is TGCGCCAGCAGCCAAGAGGGGGGAGGCGGGCAGACCACAGATACGCAGTATTTT.

The genes are TRBV30 and TRBJ1-2; no definite D call. CDR3 size: 11 residues. Trimming removed 5 bases at V and 8 bases at J, with 12 bases between. The germline CDR1 and CDR2 sequences are GTSNPN and SVGIG (reference sequence). In DNA form, the CDR3 reads TGTGCCTGGGCTAGGGAGCTGGGCTACACCTTC. This gives the protein CAWARELGYTF.

The CDR3 sequence is CSVKQGYQETQYF. The CDR3 DNA sequence: TGCAGCGTTAAACAGGGGTACCAAGAGACCCAGTACTTC. V usage is TRBV29-1 and J usage is TRBJ2-5; 7 positions agree with TRBD1. This CDR3 comprises 13 residues. Germline-derived CDR1 and CDR2 are SQVTM and ANQGSEA. V shed 5 bases and J 0 bases; nucleotides not matched to a gene: 3.

The rearrangement uses TRBV19 and TRBJ2-3; D unclear. This CDR3 is 15 amino acids long. Germline assignment: CDR1 LNHDA and CDR2 SQIVND (reference sequence). V was clipped by 3 bases and J by 2 bases, with 12 bases between them. CDR3 in amino acids: CASSIGGILTDTQYF. The DNA of the CDR3 is TGTGCCAGTAGTATCGGCGGCATCCTCACAGATACGCAGTATTTT.

The chain uses TRBV6-5 and TRBJ2-3; TRBD2 agrees at 8 bases. Germline V gives CDR1 MNHEY, CDR2 SVGAGI. V shed 2 bases, J shed 8 bases, and the junction held 3 bases outside the gene matches. CDR3 size: 13 residues. CDR3 nucleotides: TGTGCCAGCAGTTACGTTCGGGGGGGTACGCAGTATTTT. Amino acids: CASSYVRGGTQYF.

This clone showed up just once. The chain couples TRBV7-9 to TRBJ2-5, with D tentatively TRBD2 (5 bases). V lost 0 bases and J lost 5, with 13 bases in between. Germline V lookup: CDR1 SEHNR, CDR2 FQNEAQ (reference sequence). The CDR3 covers 15 residues. CDR3 sequence reads: CASSLAGPRVETQYF. The CDR3 DNA follows: TGTGCCAGCAGCTTAGCCGGGCCGAGGGTCGAGACCCAGTACTTC. The whole variable domain, filled in from reference TRBV7-9 and TRBJ2-5, reads DTGVSQNPRHKITKRGQNVTFRCDPISEHNRLYWYRQTLGQGPEFLTYFQNEAQLEKSRLLSDRFSAERPKGSFSTLEIQRTEQGDSAMYLCASSLAGPRVETQYFGPGTRLLVL.

This chain uses TRBV18 with TRBJ2-1; D is possibly TRBD1 (6 bases). The V end was cut by 2 bases, the J end by 9 bases, with 20 bases between. Germline V gene sequence: CDR1 KGHSH, CDR2 LQKENI. CDR3 length equals 16 residues. CDR3 amino acids: CASSPANPGSQGEQFF. The CDR3 DNA reads TGTGCCAGCTCACCAGCAAACCCAGGGTCACAGGGTGAGCAGTTCTTC.

The chain carries TRBV19 and TRBJ1-2, with no clear D. The germline gives CDR1 LNHDA, CDR2 SQIVND (reference sequence). The CDR3 is 13 residues long. Trimming removed 3 bases at V and 5 bases at J, with 10 bases between. CDR3 sequence (DNA): TGTGCCAGTAGTATCGGGGTAGGGTATGGCTACACCTTC. It yields the protein CASSIGVGYGYTF.

This clone has only a few counts. V is TRBV10-2 and J is TRBJ1-2, with 8 bases that match TRBD1. Per the germline V gene, CDR1 is WSHSY and CDR2 is SAAADI. V shed 9 bases and J 3 bases; nucleotides not matched to a gene: 12. This CDR3 comprises 15 residues. This CDR3 is CASRNPTGADYGYTF. In DNA, the CDR3 is TGCGCCAGTAGGAACCCGACAGGGGCGGACTATGGCTACACCTTC.